This T cell receptor beta chain was recovered during a study of graft-versus-host responses after intestinal transplantation. On the study more broadly: Anti-thymocyte globulin induction, then tacrolimus and steroids for around three years, went to all recipients.

As to this clone: Its cognate antigen is unknown.

This CDR3 contains 17 residues. The germline V gene encodes CDR1 SGHAT and CDR2 FQNNGV. Trimming cost V 1 base and J 6 bases; bases outside gene matches: 15. Sequenced by immunoSEQ multiplex PCR; TCRdb stores in-frame clones only, minus some. The repertoire holds 90,000 to 120,000 clones, with more than 75% as singletons. General study points: Researchers found GvH clones in recipient marrow, and some showed up first in ileum or blood. Declining HvG levels early post-transplant were linked to peak circulating GvH clone levels.

The clonotype was recovered from a human donor who received an intestinal transplant. The sample in question was unstimulated CD4+ T cells sorted from spleen or lymph node cells, obtained before intestinal transplant. This chain uses TRBV11-2 with TRBJ2-7; 7 nucleotides match TRBD2. The CDR3 nucleotides read TGTGCCAGCAGCTTAGTTACTAGCGTAAGGTTCAGTCGCGAGCAGTACTTC. Its protein is CASSLVTSVRFSREQYF.